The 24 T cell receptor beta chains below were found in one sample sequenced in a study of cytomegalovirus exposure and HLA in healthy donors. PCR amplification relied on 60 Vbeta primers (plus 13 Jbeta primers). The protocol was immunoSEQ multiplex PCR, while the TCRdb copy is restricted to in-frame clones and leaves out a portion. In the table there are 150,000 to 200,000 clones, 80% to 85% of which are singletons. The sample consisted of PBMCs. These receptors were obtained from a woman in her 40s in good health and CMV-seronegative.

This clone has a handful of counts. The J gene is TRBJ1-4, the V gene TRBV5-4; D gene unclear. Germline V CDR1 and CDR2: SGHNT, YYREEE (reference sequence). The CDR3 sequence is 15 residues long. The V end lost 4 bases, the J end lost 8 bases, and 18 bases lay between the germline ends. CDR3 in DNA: TGTGCCAGCAGCACCACGGGAGTCAAGGGAGAAAAACTGTTTTTT. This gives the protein CASSTTGVKGEKLFF.

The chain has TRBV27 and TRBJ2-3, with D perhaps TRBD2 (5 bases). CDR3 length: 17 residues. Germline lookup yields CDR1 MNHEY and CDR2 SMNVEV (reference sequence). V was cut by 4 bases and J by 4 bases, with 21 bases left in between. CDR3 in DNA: TGTGCCAGCAGTTCCTACCCGGTGCGGGTGCCCCCAGATACGCAGTATTTT. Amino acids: CASSSYPVRVPPDTQYF.

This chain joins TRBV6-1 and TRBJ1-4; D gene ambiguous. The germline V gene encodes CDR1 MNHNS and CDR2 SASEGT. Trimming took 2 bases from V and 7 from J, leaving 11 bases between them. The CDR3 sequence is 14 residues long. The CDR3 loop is CASSEPGRSEKLFF. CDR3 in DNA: TGTGCCAGCAGTGAACCTGGGAGAAGTGAAAAACTGTTTTTT.

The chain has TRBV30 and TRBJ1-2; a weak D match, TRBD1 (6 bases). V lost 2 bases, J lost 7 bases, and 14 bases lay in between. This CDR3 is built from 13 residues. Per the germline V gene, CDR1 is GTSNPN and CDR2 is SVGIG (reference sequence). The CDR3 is CAWSIGGGGGYTF. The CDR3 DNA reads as TGTGCCTGGAGTATTGGGGGGGGCGGTGGCTACACCTTC.

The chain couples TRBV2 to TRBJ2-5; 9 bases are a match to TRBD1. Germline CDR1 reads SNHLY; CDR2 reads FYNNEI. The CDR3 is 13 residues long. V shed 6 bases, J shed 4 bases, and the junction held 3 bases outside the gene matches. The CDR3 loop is CASRGTGRETQYF. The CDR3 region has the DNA TGTGCCAGCAGGGGGACAGGGAGAGAGACCCAGTACTTC. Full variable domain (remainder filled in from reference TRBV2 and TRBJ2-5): EPEVTQTPSHQVTQMGQEVILRCVPISNHLYFYWYRQILGQKVEFLVSFYNNEISEKSEIFDDQFSVERPDGSNFTLKIRSTKLEDSAMYFCASRGTGRETQYFGPGTRLLVL.

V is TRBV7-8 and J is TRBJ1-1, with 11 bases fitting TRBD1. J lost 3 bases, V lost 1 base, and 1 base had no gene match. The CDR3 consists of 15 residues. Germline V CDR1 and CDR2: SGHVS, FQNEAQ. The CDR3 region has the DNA TGTGCCAGCAGCTTAGGGGACAGGGGGTACACTGAAGCTTTCTTT. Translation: CASSLGDRGYTEAFF.

CDR3 in DNA: TGTGCCAGCTACAGCGGGAGAACGGGCAACGAGCAGTACGTC. The encoded protein is CASYSGRTGNEQYV. The chain is built from TRBV6-4 and TRBJ2-7; 8 nucleotides match TRBD2. This CDR3 is built from 14 residues. From germline, CDR1 is MRHNA and CDR2 SNTAGT. V dropped 8 bases and J dropped 5; count of bases not matched to a gene: 11.

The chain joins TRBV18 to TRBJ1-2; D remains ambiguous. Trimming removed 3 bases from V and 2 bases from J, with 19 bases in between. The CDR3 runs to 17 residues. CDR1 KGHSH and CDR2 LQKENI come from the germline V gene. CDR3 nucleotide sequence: TGTGCCAGCTCACCCCGGAATGGAGTTTTTAGGAACTATGGCTACACCTTC. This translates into CASSPRNGVFRNYGYTF.

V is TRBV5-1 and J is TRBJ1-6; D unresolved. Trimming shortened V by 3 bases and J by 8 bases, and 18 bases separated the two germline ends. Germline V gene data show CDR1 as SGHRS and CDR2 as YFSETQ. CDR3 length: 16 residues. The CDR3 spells CASSWAPTLYDSPLHF. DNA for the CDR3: TGCGCCAGCAGCTGGGCACCTACTTTGTACGATTCACCCCTCCACTTT.

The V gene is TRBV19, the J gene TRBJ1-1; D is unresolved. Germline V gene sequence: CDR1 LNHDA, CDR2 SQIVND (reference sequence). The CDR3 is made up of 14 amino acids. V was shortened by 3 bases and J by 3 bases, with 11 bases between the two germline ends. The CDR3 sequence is CASSMAVRDTEAFF. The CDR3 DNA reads TGTGCCAGTAGTATGGCGGTTCGGGACACTGAAGCTTTCTTT. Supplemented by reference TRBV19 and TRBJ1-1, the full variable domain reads DGGITQSPKYLFRKEGQNVTLSCEQNLNHDAMYWYRQDPGQGLRLIYYSQIVNDFQKGDIAEGYSVSREKKESFPLTVTSAQKNPTAFYLCASSMAVRDTEAFFGQGTRLTVV.

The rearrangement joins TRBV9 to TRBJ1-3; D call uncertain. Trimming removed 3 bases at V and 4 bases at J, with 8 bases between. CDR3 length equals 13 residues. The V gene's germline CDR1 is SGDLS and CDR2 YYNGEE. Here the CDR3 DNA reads TGTGCCAGCAGCGGAGAATTAGGAAACACCATATATTTT. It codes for CASSGELGNTIYF.

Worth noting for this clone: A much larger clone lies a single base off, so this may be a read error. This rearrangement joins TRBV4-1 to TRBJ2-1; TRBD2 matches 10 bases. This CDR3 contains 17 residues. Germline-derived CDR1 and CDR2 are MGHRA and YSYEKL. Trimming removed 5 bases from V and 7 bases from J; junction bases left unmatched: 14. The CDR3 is CASSLTPGLAHRNEQFF. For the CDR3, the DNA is TGCGCCAGCAGCTTAACTCCGGGACTAGCGCATCGGAATGAGCAGTTCTTC.

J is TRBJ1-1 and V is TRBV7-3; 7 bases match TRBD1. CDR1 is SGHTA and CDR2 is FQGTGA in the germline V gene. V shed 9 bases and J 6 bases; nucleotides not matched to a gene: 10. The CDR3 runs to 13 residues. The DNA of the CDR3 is TGTGCCAGTGCGAAGGGGGCGCTGGCTGAAGCTTTCTTT. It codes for CASAKGALAEAFF.

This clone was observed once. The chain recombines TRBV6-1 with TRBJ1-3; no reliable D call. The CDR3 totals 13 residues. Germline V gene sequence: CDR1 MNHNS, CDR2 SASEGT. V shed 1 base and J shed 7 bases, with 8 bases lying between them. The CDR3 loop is CASSEGAGNTIYF. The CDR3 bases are TGTGCCAGCAGTGAAGGAGCCGGGAACACCATATATTTT.

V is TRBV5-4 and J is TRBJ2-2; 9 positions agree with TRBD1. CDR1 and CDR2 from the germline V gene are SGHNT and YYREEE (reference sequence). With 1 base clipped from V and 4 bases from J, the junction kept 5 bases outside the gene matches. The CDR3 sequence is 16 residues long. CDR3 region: CASSLFTGGSTGELFF. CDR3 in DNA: TGTGCCAGCAGCTTGTTCACAGGGGGCAGCACCGGGGAGCTGTTTTTT.

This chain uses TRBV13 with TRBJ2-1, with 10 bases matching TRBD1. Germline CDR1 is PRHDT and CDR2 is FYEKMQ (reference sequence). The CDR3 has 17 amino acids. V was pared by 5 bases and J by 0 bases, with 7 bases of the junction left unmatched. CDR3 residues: CASSRGQGGSSYNEQFF. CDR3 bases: TGTGCCAGCAGCAGAGGACAGGGGGGAAGCTCCTACAATGAGCAGTTCTTC.

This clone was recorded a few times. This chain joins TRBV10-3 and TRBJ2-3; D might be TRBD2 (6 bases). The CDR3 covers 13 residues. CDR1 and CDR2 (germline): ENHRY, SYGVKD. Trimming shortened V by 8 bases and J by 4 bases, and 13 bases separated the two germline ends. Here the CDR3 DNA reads TGTGCCATCGGGGTCAGGGACTCAGATACGCAGTATTTT. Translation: CAIGVRDSDTQYF.

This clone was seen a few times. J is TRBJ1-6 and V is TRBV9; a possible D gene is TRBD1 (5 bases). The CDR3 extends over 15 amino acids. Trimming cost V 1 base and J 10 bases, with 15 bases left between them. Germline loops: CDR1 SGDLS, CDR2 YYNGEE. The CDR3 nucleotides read TGTGCCAGCAGCGTAACACCGGGGGTTAGCTCACCCCTCCACTTT. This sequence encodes CASSVTPGVSSPLHF. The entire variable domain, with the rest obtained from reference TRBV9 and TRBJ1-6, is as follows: DSGVTQTPKHLITATGQRVTLRCSPRSGDLSVYWYQQSLDQGLQFLIQYYNGEERAKGNILERFSAQQFPDLHSELNLSSLELGDSALYFCASSVTPGVSSPLHFGNGTRLTVT.

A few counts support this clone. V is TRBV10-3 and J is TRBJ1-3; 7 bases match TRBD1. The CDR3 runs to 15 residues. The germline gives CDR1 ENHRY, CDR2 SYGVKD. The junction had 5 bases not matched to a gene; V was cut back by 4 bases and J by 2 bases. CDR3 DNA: TGTGCCATCAGTGGAACAGGGGACCCTGGAAACACCATATATTTT. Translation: CAISGTGDPGNTIYF.

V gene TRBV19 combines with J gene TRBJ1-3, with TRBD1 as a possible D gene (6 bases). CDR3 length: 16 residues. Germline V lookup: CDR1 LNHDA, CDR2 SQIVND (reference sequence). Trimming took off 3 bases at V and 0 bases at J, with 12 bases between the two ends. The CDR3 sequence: CASSIGQFVSGNTIYF. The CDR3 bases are TGTGCCAGTAGTATCGGACAGTTTGTCTCTGGAAACACCATATATTTT.

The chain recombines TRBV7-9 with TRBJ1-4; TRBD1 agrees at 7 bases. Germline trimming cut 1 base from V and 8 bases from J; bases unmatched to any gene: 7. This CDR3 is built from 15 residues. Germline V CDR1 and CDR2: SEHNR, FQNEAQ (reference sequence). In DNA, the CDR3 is TGTGCCAGCAGCTTAGGGGGGACAGACTCAGAAAAACTGTTTTTT. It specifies CASSLGGTDSEKLFF.

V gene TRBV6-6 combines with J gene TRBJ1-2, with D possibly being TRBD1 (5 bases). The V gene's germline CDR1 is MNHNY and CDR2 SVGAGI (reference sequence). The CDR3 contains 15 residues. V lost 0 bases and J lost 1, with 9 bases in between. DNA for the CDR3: TGTGCCAGCAGTTACTCCCCCGACAGTAACTATGGCTACACCTTC. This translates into CASSYSPDSNYGYTF.

The chain's CDR3 is CAWSVAGGPKTQYF. DNA of the CDR3: TGTGCCTGGAGTGTTGCGGGAGGGCCGAAGACCCAGTACTTC. The chain recombines TRBV30 with TRBJ2-5; TRBD2 matches 9 bases. Per the germline V gene, CDR1 is GTSNPN and CDR2 is SVGIG (reference sequence). The CDR3 is 14 amino acids. Trimming removed 0 bases from V and 6 bases from J; junction bases left unmatched: 5.

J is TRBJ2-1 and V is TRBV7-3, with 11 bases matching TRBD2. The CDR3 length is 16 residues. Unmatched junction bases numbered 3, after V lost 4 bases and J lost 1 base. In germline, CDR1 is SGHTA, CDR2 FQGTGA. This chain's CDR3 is CASSSGLAVSYNEQFF. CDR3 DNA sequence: TGTGCCAGCAGCTCGGGACTAGCGGTTTCCTACAATGAGCAGTTCTTC.